This T cell receptor beta chain was sequenced in a study of persistence of HIV-infected CD4 T cells. Study findings and constraints: Proviral oligoclonality tracked with TCR oligoclonality within the same sorted cells.

Cells were stimulated with CMV-infected fibroblast lysates at approximately 10 ug/mL. Responding CD4+ T cells were sorted by upregulation of both CD40 ligand and CD69. Details on this clone: What it binds is not known.

Germline values: CDR1 MNHNS, CDR2 SASEGT. V shed 5 bases and J 6 bases; nucleotides not matched to a gene: 10. The CDR3 consists of 15 residues. This was the immunoSEQ version 4 assay in survey mode. Each sample used up to 1 ug genomic DNA diluted to approximately 9.2 ng/uL. Sequenced by immunoSEQ multiplex PCR; TCRdb stores in-frame clones only, minus some. This sample yields about 13,000 clones, of which 65% to 75% are seen a single time; approximately 18% belongs to the top ten. The receptor was isolated from an adult man with HIV who was CMV-seropositive. The specimen comprised CD4+ T cells sorted from PBMCs after approximately 20-hour stimulation, sampled from a patient who received antiretroviral therapy. The V gene is TRBV6-1, the J gene TRBJ1-5; TRBD1 matches 7 bases. Here the CDR3 DNA reads TGTGCCAGCAGTAACGCCTGGACAGGACCTCAGCCCCAGCATTTT. This codes for CASSNAWTGPQPQHF.